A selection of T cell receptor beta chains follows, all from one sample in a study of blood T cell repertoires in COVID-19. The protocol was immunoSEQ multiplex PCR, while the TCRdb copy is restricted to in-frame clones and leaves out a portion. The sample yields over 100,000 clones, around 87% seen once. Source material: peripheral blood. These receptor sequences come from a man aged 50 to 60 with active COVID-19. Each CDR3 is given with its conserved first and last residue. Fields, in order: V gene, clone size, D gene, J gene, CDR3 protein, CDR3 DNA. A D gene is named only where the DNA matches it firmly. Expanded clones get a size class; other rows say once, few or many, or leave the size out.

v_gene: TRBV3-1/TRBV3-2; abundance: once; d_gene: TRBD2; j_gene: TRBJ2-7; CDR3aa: CASSQGGYEQYF; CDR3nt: TGTGCCAGCAGCCAGGGGGGGTACGAGCAGTACTTC
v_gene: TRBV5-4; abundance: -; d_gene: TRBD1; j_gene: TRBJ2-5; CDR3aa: CASSAGQGSFETQYF; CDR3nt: TGTGCCAGCAGCGCCGGACAGGGTTCGTTTGAGACCCAGTACTTC
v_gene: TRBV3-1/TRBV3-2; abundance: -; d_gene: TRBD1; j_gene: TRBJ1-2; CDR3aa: CASTLGGAVPSGYTF; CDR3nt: TGTGCCAGCACCTTAGGGGGCGCGGTCCCTTCCGGCTACACCTTC
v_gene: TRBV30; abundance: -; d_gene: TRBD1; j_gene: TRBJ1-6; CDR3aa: CAWSQQGASYNSPLHF; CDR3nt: TGTGCCTGGAGTCAACAGGGGGCGTCCTATAATTCACCCCTCCACTTT
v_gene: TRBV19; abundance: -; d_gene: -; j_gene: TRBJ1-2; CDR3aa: CASSISRDYGYTF; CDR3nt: TGTGCCAGTAGTATAAGCCGGGACTATGGCTACACCTTC
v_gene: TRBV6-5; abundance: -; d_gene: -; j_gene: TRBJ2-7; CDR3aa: CASTVTWQSYEQYF; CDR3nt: TGTGCCAGCACCGTCACGTGGCAGTCCTACGAGCAGTACTTC
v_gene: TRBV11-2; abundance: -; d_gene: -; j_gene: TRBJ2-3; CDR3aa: CASSLRGRGDTQYF; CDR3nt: TGTGCCAGCAGCTTAAGGGGCAGAGGTGATACGCAGTATTTT
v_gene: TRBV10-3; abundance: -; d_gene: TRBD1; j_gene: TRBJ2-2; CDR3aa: CAISGVGAGTEINTGELFF; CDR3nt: TGTGCCATCAGTGGGGTAGGGGCCGGGACAGAGATTAACACCGGGGAGCTGTTTTTT
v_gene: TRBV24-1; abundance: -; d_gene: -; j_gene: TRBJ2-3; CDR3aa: CATSIGADTQYF; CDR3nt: TGTGCCACCAGTATAGGGGCAGATACGCAGTATTTT
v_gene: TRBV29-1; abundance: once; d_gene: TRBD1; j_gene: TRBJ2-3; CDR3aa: CSVKGQHTDTQYF; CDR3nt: TGCAGCGTCAAGGGACAGCACACAGATACGCAGTATTTT
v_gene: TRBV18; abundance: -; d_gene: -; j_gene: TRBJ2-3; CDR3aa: CASSPNTDTQYF; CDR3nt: TGTGCCAGCTCACCCAATACAGATACGCAGTATTTT
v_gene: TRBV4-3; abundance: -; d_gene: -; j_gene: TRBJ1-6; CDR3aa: CASSQEYRPDSPLHF; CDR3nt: TGCGCCAGCAGCCAAGAGTACAGGCCTGATTCACCCCTCCACTTT
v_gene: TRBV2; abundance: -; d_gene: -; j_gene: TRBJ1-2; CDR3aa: CASSIRGQNRYGYTF; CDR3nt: TGTGCCAGCAGTATTCGAGGACAGAACCGCTATGGCTACACCTTC
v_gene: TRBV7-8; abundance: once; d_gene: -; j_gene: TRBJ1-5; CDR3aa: CASSPRPLVQPQHF; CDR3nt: TGTGCCAGCAGCCCTAGACCGTTGGTTCAGCCCCAGCATTTT
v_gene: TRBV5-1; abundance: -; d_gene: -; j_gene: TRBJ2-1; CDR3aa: CASSLDQGSTNEQFF; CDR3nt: TGCGCCAGCAGCTTGGATCAGGGGAGTACGAATGAGCAGTTCTTC
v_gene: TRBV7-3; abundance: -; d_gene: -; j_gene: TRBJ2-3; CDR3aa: CASSRTGEDTDTQYF; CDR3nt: TGTGCCAGCAGCCGTACAGGGGAGGACACAGATACGCAGTATTTT
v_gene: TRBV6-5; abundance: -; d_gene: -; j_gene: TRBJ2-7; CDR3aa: CASSSLTGYEQYF; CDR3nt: TGTGCCAGCAGTTCGCTCACAGGATACGAGCAGTACTTC
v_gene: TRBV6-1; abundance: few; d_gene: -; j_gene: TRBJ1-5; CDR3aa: CASSEEGHPGQPQHF; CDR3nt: TGTGCCAGCAGTGAAGAGGGCCACCCGGGGCAGCCCCAGCATTTT
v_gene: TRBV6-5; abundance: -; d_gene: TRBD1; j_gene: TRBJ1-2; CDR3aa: CASRVPGTDNGYTF; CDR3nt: TGTGCCAGCAGAGTTCCCGGGACAGATAATGGCTACACCTTC
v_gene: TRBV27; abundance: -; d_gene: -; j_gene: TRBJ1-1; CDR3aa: CASSLQMNTEAFF; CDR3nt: TGTGCCAGCAGTTTACAGATGAACACTGAAGCTTTCTTT
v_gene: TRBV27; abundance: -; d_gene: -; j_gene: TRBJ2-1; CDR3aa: CASSLSGAYNEQFF; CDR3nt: TGTGCCAGCAGTTTATCCGGAGCGTACAATGAGCAGTTCTTC
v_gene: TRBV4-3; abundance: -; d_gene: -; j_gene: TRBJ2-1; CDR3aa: CASSQGRGSYSNEQFF; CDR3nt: TGCGCCAGCAGCCAGGGGAGGGGGAGCTATAGCAATGAGCAGTTCTTC
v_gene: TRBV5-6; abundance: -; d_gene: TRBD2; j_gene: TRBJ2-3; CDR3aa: CASSLRTSGTDTQYF; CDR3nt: TGTGCCAGCAGCCTTCGGACTAGCGGCACAGATACGCAGTATTTT
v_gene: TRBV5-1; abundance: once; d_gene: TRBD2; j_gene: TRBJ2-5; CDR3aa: CASSWSSGGKETQYF; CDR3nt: TGCGCCAGCAGCTGGTCTAGCGGGGGAAAAGAGACCCAGTACTTC
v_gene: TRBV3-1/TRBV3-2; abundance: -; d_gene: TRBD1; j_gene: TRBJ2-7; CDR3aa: CASSRTGGNYEQYF; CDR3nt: TGTGCCAGCAGCCGGACAGGGGGCAATTACGAGCAGTACTTC
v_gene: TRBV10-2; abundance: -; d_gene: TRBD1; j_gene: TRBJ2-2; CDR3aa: CASSDVVGTGITGELFF; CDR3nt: TGCGCCAGCAGTGATGTAGTGGGGACAGGGATCACCGGGGAGCTGTTTTTT
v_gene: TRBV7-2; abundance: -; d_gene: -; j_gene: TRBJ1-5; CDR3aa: CASSLGSRASQPQHF; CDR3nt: TGTGCCAGCAGCTTAGGGAGCAGGGCGAGTCAGCCCCAGCATTTT
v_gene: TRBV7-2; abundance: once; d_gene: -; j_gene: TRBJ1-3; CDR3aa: CASSLGASGNTIYF; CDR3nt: TGTGCCAGCAGCTTAGGGGCATCAGGAAACACCATATATTTT
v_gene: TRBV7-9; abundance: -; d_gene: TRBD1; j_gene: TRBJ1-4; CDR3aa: CASSRQGNEKLFF; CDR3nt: TGTGCCAGCAGTAGACAGGGTAATGAAAAACTGTTTTTT
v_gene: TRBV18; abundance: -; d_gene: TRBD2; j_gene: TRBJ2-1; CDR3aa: CASSPRRGGSYNEQFF; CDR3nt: TGTGCCAGCTCACCACGGCGGGGGGGCTCCTACAATGAGCAGTTCTTC
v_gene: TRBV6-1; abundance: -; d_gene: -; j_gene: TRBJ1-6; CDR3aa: CASSEAGANSANSPLHF; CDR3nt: TGTGCCAGCAGTGAAGCGGGAGCGAACAGCGCGAATTCACCCCTCCACTTT
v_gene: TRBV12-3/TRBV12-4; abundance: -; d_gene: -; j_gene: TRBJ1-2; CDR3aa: CASMSPKGYGYTF; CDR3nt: TGTGCCAGCATGTCACCTAAGGGGTATGGCTACACCTTC
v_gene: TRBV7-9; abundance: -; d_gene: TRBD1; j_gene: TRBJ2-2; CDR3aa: CASSPGQGIETGELFF; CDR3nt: TGTGCCAGCAGCCCCGGACAGGGGATCGAGACCGGGGAGCTGTTTTTT
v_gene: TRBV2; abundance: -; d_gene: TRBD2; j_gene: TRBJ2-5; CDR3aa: CASRTGTSAWETQYF; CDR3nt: TGTGCCAGCAGGACCGGGACTAGTGCATGGGAGACCCAGTACTTC
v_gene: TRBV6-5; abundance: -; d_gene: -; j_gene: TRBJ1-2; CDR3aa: CASSPDSLVTYGYTF; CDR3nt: TGTGCCAGCAGCCCGGACAGCCTAGTCACGTATGGCTACACCTTC
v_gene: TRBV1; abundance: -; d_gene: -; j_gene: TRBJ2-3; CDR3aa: CTSSQETGNPSTDTQYF; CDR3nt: TGCACCAGCAGCCAGGAAACAGGTAATCCTAGCACAGATACGCAGTATTTT
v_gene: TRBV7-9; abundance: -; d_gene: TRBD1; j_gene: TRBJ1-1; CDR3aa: CASSARTGALMAFF; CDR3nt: TGTGCCAGCAGCGCTAGGACAGGAGCCCTGATGGCTTTCTTT
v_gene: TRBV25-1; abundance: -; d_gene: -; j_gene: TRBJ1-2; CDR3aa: CASSDPSGVGYGYTF; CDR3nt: TGTGCCAGCAGTGACCCTTCAGGGGTAGGCTATGGCTACACCTTC
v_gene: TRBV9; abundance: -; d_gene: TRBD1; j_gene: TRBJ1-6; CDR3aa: CASSPGQGLFNSPLHF; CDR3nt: TGTGCCAGCAGCCCCGGACAGGGGTTGTTCAATTCACCCCTCCACTTT
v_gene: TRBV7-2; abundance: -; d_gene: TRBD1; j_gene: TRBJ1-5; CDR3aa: CASSLSTGGSRSNQPQHF; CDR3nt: TGTGCCAGCAGCCTATCCACAGGGGGGAGTCGAAGCAATCAGCCCCAGCATTTT
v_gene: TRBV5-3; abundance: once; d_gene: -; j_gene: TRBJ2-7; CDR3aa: CARSLFREEGQYF; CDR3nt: TGTGCCAGAAGCTTATTCAGGGAGGAGGGACAGTACTTC
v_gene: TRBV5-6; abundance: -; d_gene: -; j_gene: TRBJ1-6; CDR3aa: CASSRVGGINSPLHF; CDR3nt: TGTGCCAGCAGCCGAGTTGGGGGGATTAATTCACCCCTCCACTTT
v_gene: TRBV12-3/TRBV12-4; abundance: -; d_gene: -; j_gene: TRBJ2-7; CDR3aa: CASSPRGYEQYF; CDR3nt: TGTGCCAGCAGCCCGCGGGGTTACGAGCAGTACTTC
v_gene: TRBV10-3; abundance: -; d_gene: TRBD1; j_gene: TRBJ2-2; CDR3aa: CAISVGTGDTGELFF; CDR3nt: TGTGCCATCAGTGTTGGGACAGGGGACACCGGGGAGCTGTTTTTT
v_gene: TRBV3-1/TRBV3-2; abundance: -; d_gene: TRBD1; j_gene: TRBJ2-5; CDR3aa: CASSQERLRGETQYF; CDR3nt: TGTGCCAGCAGCCAAGAACGACTCAGGGGGGAGACCCAGTACTTC
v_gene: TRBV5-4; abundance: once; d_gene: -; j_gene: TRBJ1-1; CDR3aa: CASSRPGGTEAFF; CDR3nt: TGTGCCAGCAGCCGCCCGGGAGGCACTGAAGCTTTCTTT
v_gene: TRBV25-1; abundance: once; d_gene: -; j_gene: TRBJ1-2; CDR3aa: CAIEDSYGYTF; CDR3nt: TGTGCCATCGAGGACAGCTATGGCTACACCTTC
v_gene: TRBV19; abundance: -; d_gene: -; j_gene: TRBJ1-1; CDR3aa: CASSTPRVNTEAFF; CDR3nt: TGTGCCAGTAGTACTCCCCGGGTGAACACTGAAGCTTTCTTT
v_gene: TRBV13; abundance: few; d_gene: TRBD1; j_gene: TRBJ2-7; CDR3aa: CASSRTGGSSYEQYF; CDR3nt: TGTGCCAGCAGCCGTACAGGGGGCTCCAGTTACGAGCAGTACTTC
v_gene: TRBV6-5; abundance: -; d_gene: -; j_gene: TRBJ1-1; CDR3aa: CASLGGGISEAFF; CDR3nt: TGTGCCAGCCTTGGGGGGGGAATATCTGAAGCTTTCTTT
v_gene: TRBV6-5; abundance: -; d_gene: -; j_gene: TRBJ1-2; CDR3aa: CASSYLDKRYGYTF; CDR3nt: TGTGCCAGCAGTTACCTTGACAAACGCTATGGCTACACCTTC
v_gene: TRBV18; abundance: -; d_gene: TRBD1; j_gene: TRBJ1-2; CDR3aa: CASSPSGGYGYTF; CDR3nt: TGTGCCAGCTCACCATCAGGGGGCTATGGCTACACCTTC
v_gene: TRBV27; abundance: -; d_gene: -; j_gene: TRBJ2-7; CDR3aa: CASSPQGPGTNGYEQYF; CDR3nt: TGTGCCAGCAGTCCGCAGGGTCCCGGGACAAATGGCTACGAGCAGTACTTC